Following are 24 T cell receptor beta chains from one sample sequenced in a study of OX40 agonist ivuxolimab in advanced cancers. The repertoire was sequenced with immunoSEQ multiplex PCR; TCRdb's copy has only in-frame clones and lacks some. Of approximately 84,000 clones in the sample, 86% were seen once. The sequences come from CD4+ or CD8+ T cells sorted from blood, collected in a trial of the OX40 agonist ivuxolimab. The receptors shown here come from an adult with an advanced solid tumor such as melanoma, head and neck, liver or kidney cancer.

The V call is TRBV15, the J call TRBJ2-2, with unresolved D. Germline CDR1 reads LNHNV; CDR2 reads YYDKDF (reference sequence). The V end was cut by 0 bases, the J end by 6 bases, with 8 bases between. CDR3 length: 14 residues. The CDR3 is CATSRDLRAGELFF. The CDR3 nucleotides read TGTGCCACCAGCAGAGATTTACGCGCCGGGGAGCTGTTTTTT.

This clone was detected only once. This chain joins TRBV7-2 and TRBJ2-5; D is ambiguous. Trimming cost V 2 bases and J 3 bases, with 10 bases left between them. The CDR3 length is 14 residues. The germline V gene encodes CDR1 SGHTA and CDR2 FQGNSA. The CDR3 coding sequence is TGTGCCAGCAGCTTACCCTACGTTAAAGAGACCCAGTACTTC. It specifies CASSLPYVKETQYF.

This sequence joins TRBV19 and TRBJ1-2; D might be TRBD1 (6 bases). This CDR3 comprises 13 residues. Germline V gene sequence: CDR1 LNHDA, CDR2 SQIVND (reference sequence). The V end lost 5 bases, the J end lost 4 bases, and 11 bases lay between the germline ends. The CDR3 region has the DNA TGTGCCAGTAGTGCGGACAGATTCTATGGCTACACCTTC. Its protein product is CASSADRFYGYTF.

The chain has TRBV30 and TRBJ1-2; D is possibly TRBD1 (6 bases). This CDR3 contains 16 residues. Trimming removed 3 bases at V and 8 bases at J, with 25 bases between. From germline, CDR1 is GTSNPN and CDR2 SVGIG (reference sequence). CDR3 residues: CAWSFITGQRAGGYTF. Here the CDR3 DNA reads TGTGCCTGGAGCTTCATAACTGGACAGAGGGCGGGAGGCTACACCTTC.

The V call is TRBV7-9, the J call TRBJ2-2; D is perhaps TRBD2 (6 bases). The germline CDR1 and CDR2 sequences are SEHNR and FQNEAQ (reference sequence). Trimming removed 5 bases at V and 5 bases at J, with 15 bases between. The CDR3 is 15 residues long. The CDR3 DNA sequence: TGTGCCAGCAGCCCTGTGGGACTGATTACCGGGGAGCTGTTTTTT. This sequence encodes CASSPVGLITGELFF.

V is TRBV30 and J is TRBJ1-2, with 11 nucleotides matching TRBD1. The V gene's germline CDR1 is GTSNPN and CDR2 SVGIG (reference sequence). The CDR3 consists of 16 residues. J was trimmed by 4 bases and V by 0 bases; bases with no gene match: 7. The CDR3 region is CAWSVSRTGGGYGYTF. CDR3 bases: TGTGCCTGGAGTGTCAGTAGGACAGGGGGCGGCTATGGCTACACCTTC.

The chain combines TRBV6-5 with TRBJ1-1; perhaps TRBD1 as D (5 bases). V was cut by 1 base and J by 5 bases, with 8 bases left in between. Per germline, CDR1 MNHEY and CDR2 SVGAGI. The CDR3 spans 13 residues. The CDR3 sequence: CASSYFGGTEAFF. CDR3 DNA sequence: TGTGCCAGCAGTTACTTTGGGGGAACTGAAGCTTTCTTT.

This chain uses TRBV2 with TRBJ1-1; 7 bases are shared with TRBD1. Germline V gives CDR1 SNHLY, CDR2 FYNNEI. The V gene end was trimmed by 9 bases and the J gene end by 1 base; junction bases not matched to a gene: 5. This CDR3 region has 13 residues. CDR3 bases: TGTGCCAGTCTTCAGGGGGGGAACACTGAAGCTTTCTTT. Amino acid sequence: CASLQGGNTEAFF.

This chain's CDR3 is CASSLGGEETQYF. The DNA for the CDR3 is TGTGCCAGCAGCTTGGGGGGAGAAGAGACCCAGTACTTC. The V call is TRBV5-5, the J call TRBJ2-5, with D possibly matching TRBD2 (5 bases). This CDR3 is built from 13 residues. V was trimmed by 0 bases and J by 3 bases, leaving 6 bases between them. Germline CDR1 SGHKS, CDR2 YYEKEE (reference sequence).

A single count supports this clone. The genes are TRBV18 and TRBJ1-2, with TRBD1 identical over 8 bases. CDR1 and CDR2 from the germline V gene are KGHSH and LQKENI. CDR3 size: 15 residues. J gave up 3 bases and V 2 bases, and 5 bases lay outside the gene matches. DNA for the CDR3: TGTGCCAGCTCACCAGGGCAGGGGGCTGACTATGGCTACACCTTC. Protein: CASSPGQGADYGYTF.

The rearrangement joins TRBV19 to TRBJ1-4; 9 bases align to TRBD1. Germline CDR1 is LNHDA and CDR2 is SQIVND (reference sequence). After removal of 6 bases from V and 5 bases from J, the junction contained 10 bases not matched to a gene. This CDR3 has 16 residues. CDR3 region: CASRRTGARGNEKLFF. DNA for the CDR3: TGTGCCAGTAGACGGACAGGGGCCAGGGGGAATGAAAAACTGTTTTTT.

This chain uses TRBV28 with TRBJ1-2; D uncertain. Deletions cut 4 bases from V and 1 base from J, with 19 bases between. The CDR3 has 17 residues. Germline V gives CDR1 MDHEN, CDR2 SYDVKM. CDR3 protein: CASSSPSRQDNNYGYTF. The DNA for the CDR3 is TGTGCCAGCAGTTCCCCGTCCCGTCAGGATAATAACTATGGCTACACCTTC.

This clone has a handful of counts. J is TRBJ2-3 and V is TRBV9, with 8 bases lining up with TRBD2. The V gene's germline CDR1 is SGDLS and CDR2 YYNGEE. The CDR3 sequence is 15 residues long. Unmatched junction bases numbered 4, after V lost 2 bases and J lost 2 bases. In DNA, the CDR3 is TGTGCCAGCAGCGTTAGCGGGGTAACCACAGATACGCAGTATTTT. Translating gives CASSVSGVTTDTQYF.

The J gene is TRBJ1-6, the V gene TRBV28; unclear D gene. The CDR3 is 14 amino acids. Germline values: CDR1 MDHEN, CDR2 SYDVKM. V was pared by 9 bases and J by 4 bases, with 13 bases between. CDR3 protein: CASGNPKYNSPLHF. The CDR3 DNA sequence: TGTGCCAGTGGGAACCCTAAGTATAATTCACCCCTCCACTTT.

The chain uses TRBV4-1 and TRBJ2-1, with 10 bases aligning to TRBD1. The V gene end was trimmed by 0 bases and the J gene end by 5 bases; junction bases not matched to a gene: 19. Germline V gene data show CDR1 as MGHRA and CDR2 as YSYEKL. This CDR3 region has 21 residues. The CDR3 protein is CASSQDLDGTGAPTGDNEQFF. DNA of the CDR3: TGCGCCAGCAGCCAAGATCTTGACGGGACAGGGGCCCCCACTGGGGACAATGAGCAGTTCTTC.

This chain joins TRBV7-9 and TRBJ2-3; 12 nucleotides match TRBD2. The CDR3 consists of 15 residues. With V trimmed by 5 bases and J by 5 bases, 5 bases remained unmatched. Germline values: CDR1 SEHNR, CDR2 FQNEAQ (reference sequence). CDR3 residues: CASSTLAGGVDTQYF. For the CDR3, the DNA is TGTGCCAGCAGCACCCTAGCGGGGGGGGTAGATACGCAGTATTTT.

This clone was picked up a small number of times. The chain has TRBV28 and TRBJ1-1; D unclear. CDR3 size: 14 residues. Germline CDR1 reads MDHEN; CDR2 reads SYDVKM. With 6 bases removed from V and 4 bases from J, the gap between germline ends came to 15 bases. Here the CDR3 DNA reads TGTGCCAGCAGCCTCGGTGATCTAGGCACTGAAGCTTTCTTT. Translated: CASSLGDLGTEAFF. The full variable domain, in which reference TRBV28 and TRBJ1-1 provide the parts outside the CDR3, is DVKVTQSSRYLVKRTGEKVFLECVQDMDHENMFWYRQDPGLGLRLIYFSYDVKMKEKGDIPEGYSVSREKKERFSLILESASTNQTSMYLCASSLGDLGTEAFFGQGTRLTVV.

This clone was recorded a few times. This chain connects TRBV4-2 to TRBJ2-5; tentative D call: TRBD2 (6 bases). Germline V lookup: CDR1 LGHNA, CDR2 YNFKEQ. The V gene lost 4 bases and the J gene lost 0 bases, with 18 bases spanning the gap. This CDR3 spans 17 amino acids. As DNA, the CDR3 is TGTGCCAGCAGCCCCCTCCGGGACTTCAATTACCAAGAGACCCAGTACTTC. Its protein is CASSPLRDFNYQETQYF.

This clone was seen a few times. This sequence joins TRBV28 and TRBJ1-5, with unresolved D. Germline-derived CDR1 and CDR2 are MDHEN and SYDVKM. The CDR3 covers 12 residues. V gave up 6 bases and J gave up 7 bases, with 10 bases separating them. The CDR3 nucleotides read TGTGCCAGCAGCTCGTCGGGGCAGCCCCAGCATTTT. Encoded protein: CASSSSGQPQHF.

The chain uses TRBV5-1 and TRBJ1-4, with D maybe TRBD1 (6 bases). This CDR3 region has 13 residues. V shed 4 bases and J shed 8 bases, with 12 bases lying between them. Germline-derived CDR1 and CDR2 are SGHRS and YFSETQ. CDR3 nucleotides: TGCGCCAGCAGCCTACAGGGTCGAGAAAAACTGTTTTTT. This sequence encodes CASSLQGREKLFF.

V is TRBV9 and J is TRBJ2-3; D is possibly TRBD1 (5 bases). This CDR3 has 15 residues. Germline V CDR1 and CDR2: SGDLS, YYNGEE. V dropped 4 bases and J dropped 3 bases, with 15 bases sitting between them. CDR3 nucleotide sequence: TGTGCCAGCAGCCCATGGGGCCCTACTACAGATACGCAGTATTTT. Translated: CASSPWGPTTDTQYF.

The rearrangement joins TRBV7-2 to TRBJ2-3; maybe TRBD2 (6 bases). CDR3 length: 14 residues. The V gene's germline CDR1 is SGHTA and CDR2 FQGNSA. V lost 5 bases, J lost 3 bases, and 12 bases lay in between. CDR3 protein: CASSKRAGTDTQYF. The CDR3 DNA is TGTGCCAGCAGCAAAAGGGCGGGGACAGATACGCAGTATTTT.

V usage is TRBV30 and J usage is TRBJ1-4; D is possibly TRBD1 (5 bases). V was cut by 7 bases and J by 5 bases, with 14 bases left in between. The CDR3 has 13 residues. CDR1 and CDR2 (germline): GTSNPN, SVGIG (reference sequence). The CDR3: CASRGTANEKLFF. CDR3 nucleotides: TGTGCCTCGCGCGGGACCGCAAATGAAAAACTGTTTTTT.

Here the CDR3 reads CASSQQYRGQETQYF. The CDR3 DNA reads as TGCGCCAGCAGCCAACAATACAGGGGACAAGAGACCCAGTACTTC. The chain has TRBV4-3 and TRBJ2-5, with 7 bases fitting TRBD1. V shed 2 bases, J shed 2 bases, and the junction held 5 bases outside the gene matches. The CDR3 extends over 15 amino acids. The germline gives CDR1 LGHNA, CDR2 YSLEER.